The text below deals with one T cell receptor (beta chain). Antigen unknown. This CDR3 comprises 14 residues. Germline V gene lookup returns CDR1 MNHNY and CDR2 SVGAGI (reference sequence). Trimming removed 4 bases at V and 6 bases at J, with 13 bases between. This sample was taken from a study of PD-1 blockade in mismatch repair-deficient tumors. Findings and limits, study-wide: After pembrolizumab, tumor-resident clones rose rapidly, then generally contracted before radiologic responses.

Profiled with immunoSEQ multiplex PCR; TCRdb holds only in-frame clones, not every one. The repertoire holds around 100,000 clones, with about 83% as singletons. This chain links TRBV6-6 with TRBJ1-5; possibly TRBD1 for D (5 bases). The source of this sequence is an adult with mismatch repair-deficient cancer. This sample comprised peripheral blood, obtained about 60 weeks after starting pembrolizumab. This CDR3 is CASSSGQGGQPQHF. CDR3 sequence (DNA): TGTGCCAGCAGTTCAGGGCAGGGTGGTCAGCCCCAGCATTTT.